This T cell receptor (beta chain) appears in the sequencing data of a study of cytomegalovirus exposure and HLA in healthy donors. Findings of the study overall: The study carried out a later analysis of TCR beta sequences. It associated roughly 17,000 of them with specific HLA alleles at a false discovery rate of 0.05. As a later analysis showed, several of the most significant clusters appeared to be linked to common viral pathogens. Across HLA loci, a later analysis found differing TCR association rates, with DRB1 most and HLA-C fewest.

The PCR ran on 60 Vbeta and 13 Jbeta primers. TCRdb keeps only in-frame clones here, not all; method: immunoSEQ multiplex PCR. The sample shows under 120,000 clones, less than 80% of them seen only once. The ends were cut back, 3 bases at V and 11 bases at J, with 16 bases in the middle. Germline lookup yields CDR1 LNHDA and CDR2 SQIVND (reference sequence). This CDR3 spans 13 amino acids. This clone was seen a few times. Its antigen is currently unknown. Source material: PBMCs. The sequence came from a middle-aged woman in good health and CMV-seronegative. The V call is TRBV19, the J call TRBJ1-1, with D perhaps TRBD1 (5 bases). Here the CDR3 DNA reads TGTGCCAGTAGTATTCGGCAGGATGGGGGGGCTTTCTTT. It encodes CASSIRQDGGAFF. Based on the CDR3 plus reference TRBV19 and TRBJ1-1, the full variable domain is DGGITQSPKYLFRKEGQNVTLSCEQNLNHDAMYWYRQDPGQGLRLIYYSQIVNDFQKGDIAEGYSVSREKKESFPLTVTSAQKNPTAFYLCASSIRQDGGAFFGQGTRLTVV.